This T cell receptor (beta chain) was identified in a study of T cells in Graves' hyperthyroidism and ophthalmopathy. As to this clonotype: Antigen unknown.

Amplification yielded TCR beta CDR3 regions, with RNA transcripts as the source. An initial round of RT-PCR targeting the TCR CDR3 relied on the HTBI primer set. TCRdb passed the multiplex PCR reads through MiXCR, listing each CDR3 protein once. Among 300,000 to 400,000 distinct CDR3 sequences listed, about 12% were seen once. Looked up from germline, CDR1 is MGHDK and CDR2 is SYGVNS. CDR3 length: 14 residues. V lost 6 bases and J lost 5, with 14 bases in between. Study findings and constraints: A median 6.5 months before onset, the model predicted ophthalmopathy.

Lactation, pregnancy, other autoimmune disease or uncontrolled infection excluded patients. The genes are TRBV25-1 and TRBJ2-1, with D tentatively TRBD1 (6 bases). This receptor was taken from a woman in her late teens or twenties with Graves' hyperthyroidism. The sample consisted of blood. The CDR3 protein is CASRWTAENNEQFF. The DNA of the CDR3 is TGTGCCAGCAGATGGACAGCAGAAAACAATGAGCAGTTCTTC.